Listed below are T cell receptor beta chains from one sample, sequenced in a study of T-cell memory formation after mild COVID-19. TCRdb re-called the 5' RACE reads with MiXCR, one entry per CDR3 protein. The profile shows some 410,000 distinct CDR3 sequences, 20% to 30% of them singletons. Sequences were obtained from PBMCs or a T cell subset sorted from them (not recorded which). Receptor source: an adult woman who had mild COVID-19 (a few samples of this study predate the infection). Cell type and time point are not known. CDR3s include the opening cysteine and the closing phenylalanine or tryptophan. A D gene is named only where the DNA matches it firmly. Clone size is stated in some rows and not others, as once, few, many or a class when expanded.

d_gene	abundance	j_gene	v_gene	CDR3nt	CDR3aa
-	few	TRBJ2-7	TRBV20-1	TGCAGTGCTGGGGGACTTGCCTACGAGCAGTACTTC	CSAGGLAYEQYF
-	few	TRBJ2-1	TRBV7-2	TGTGCCAGCAGCCCAGACACTCCAAGGTCCAACAATGAGCAGTTCTTC	CASSPDTPRSNNEQFF
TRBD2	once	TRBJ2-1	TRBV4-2	TGTGCCAGCAGCCAAGTCGCGGGAGTTTTAAATGAGCAGTTCTTC	CASSQVAGVLNEQFF
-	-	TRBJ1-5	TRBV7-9	TGTGCCAGCAGCTCCGATATGAGCGGGCGCAATCAGCCCCAGCATTTT	CASSSDMSGRNQPQHF
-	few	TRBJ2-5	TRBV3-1	TGTGCCAGCAGCCCGTGGGCCAGCCAAGAGACCCAGTACTTC	CASSPWASQETQYF
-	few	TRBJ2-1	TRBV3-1	TGTGCCAGCAGCCAAGCCCAGGGAGCCTACAATGAGCAGTTCTTC	CASSQAQGAYNEQFF
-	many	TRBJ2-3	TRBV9	TGTGCCAGCAGCGTAGGGACCCTGGACACAGATACGCAGTATTTT	CASSVGTLDTDTQYF
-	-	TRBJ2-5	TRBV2	TGTGCCAGCGCGGGAATTGAAGAGACCCAGTACTTC	CASAGIEETQYF
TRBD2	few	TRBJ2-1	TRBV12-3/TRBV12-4	TGTGCCAGCAGGCCCGGGACTAGCGGGATCCGACGGTTCAATGAGCAGTTCTTC	CASRPGTSGIRRFNEQFF
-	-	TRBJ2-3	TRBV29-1	TGCAGCGTTGCGTCTGGGCCAGATACGCAGTATTTT	CSVASGPDTQYF
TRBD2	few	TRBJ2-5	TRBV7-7	TGTGCTAGCAGCTTAGCCCCGGGGGGGGAGACCCAGTACTTC	CASSLAPGGETQYF
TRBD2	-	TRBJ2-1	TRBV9	TGTGCCAGCAGCGTAGTCGGTAGCGGGAGATCTGACAATGAGCAGTTCTTC	CASSVVGSGRSDNEQFF
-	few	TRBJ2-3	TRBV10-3	TGTGCCATCAGTGAGCCGAGGGGGGGCCTAGATACGCAGTATTTT	CAISEPRGGLDTQYF
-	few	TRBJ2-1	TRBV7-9	TGTGCCAGCAGCTTAGGGGTGTTCGGGCATGAGCAGTTCTTC	CASSLGVFGHEQFF
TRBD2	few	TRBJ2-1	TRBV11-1	TGTGCCAGCAGCTTAAGGTCTAGCGGGAGCTACAATGAGCAGTTCTTC	CASSLRSSGSYNEQFF
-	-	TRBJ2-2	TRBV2	TGTGCCAGCAGTGACCCCCGGGAGCGTGACACCGGGGAGCTGTTTTTT	CASSDPRERDTGELFF
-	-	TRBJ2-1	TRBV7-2	TGTGCCAGCAGCTTAGGCCAGGGGTGGAATGAGCAGTTCTTC	CASSLGQGWNEQFF
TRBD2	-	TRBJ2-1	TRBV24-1	TGTGCCACCAGTGACCCTACCGGGACTACATCCATTAGTGAGCAGTTCTTC	CATSDPTGTTSISEQFF
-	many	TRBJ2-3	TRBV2	TGTGCCAGCAGTGGGGACACAGATACGCAGTATTTT	CASSGDTDTQYF
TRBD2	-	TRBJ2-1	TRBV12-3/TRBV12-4	TGTGCCAGCAGTTCGTTAGCGGGGGCCTCTAGCTACAATGAGCAGTTCTTC	CASSSLAGASSYNEQFF
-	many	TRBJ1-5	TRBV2	TGTGCCAGCAGGGCGACAGATTATAGCAATCAGCCCCAGCATTTT	CASRATDYSNQPQHF
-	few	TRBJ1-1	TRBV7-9	TGTGCCAGCAGCTCCATAGGGGGCACTGAAGCTTTCTTT	CASSSIGGTEAFF
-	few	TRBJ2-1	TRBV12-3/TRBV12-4	TGTGCCAGCAGTTTTTCCACATCAAGCCATGAGCAGTTCTTC	CASSFSTSSHEQFF
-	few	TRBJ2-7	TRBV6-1	TGTGCCAGCAGTGTCTGGCAGGACGCCTACGAGCAGTACTTC	CASSVWQDAYEQYF
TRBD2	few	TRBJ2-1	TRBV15	TGTGCCACCAGCAGAGATCTCGGGGGGGCCTACAATGAGCAGTTCTTC	CATSRDLGGAYNEQFF
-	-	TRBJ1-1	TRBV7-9	TGTGCCAGCAGCCCCAAAGGGTCTGAAGCTTTCTTT	CASSPKGSEAFF
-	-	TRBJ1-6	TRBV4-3	TGCGCCAGCAGCCAAGATGCGTTTGGCGGGGATATCTATTCACCCCTCCACTTT	CASSQDAFGGDIYSPLHF
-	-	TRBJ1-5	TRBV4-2	TGTGCCAGCAGCCAAGATAAGGGACAACCGGGAGTGATCCAGCCCCAGCATTTT	CASSQDKGQPGVIQPQHF
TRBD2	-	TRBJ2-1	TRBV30	TGTGCCTGGAGTCCCGGGACTAGCGGGCGGGATGAGCAGTTCTTC	CAWSPGTSGRDEQFF
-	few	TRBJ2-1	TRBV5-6	TGTGCCAGCAGCTCGGACCTAGAGAATGAGCAGTTCTTC	CASSSDLENEQFF
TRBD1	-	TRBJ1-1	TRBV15	TGTGCCACCAGCGGAGACAGGGTAGGGAACACTGAAGCTTTCTTT	CATSGDRVGNTEAFF
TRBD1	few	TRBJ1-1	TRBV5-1	TGCGCCAGCAGCTTGGGGACAGGGACAGATGAAGCTTTCTTT	CASSLGTGTDEAFF
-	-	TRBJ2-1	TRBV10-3	TGTGCCATCAGTGAGTCTGGACTTCAAGGGAATGAGCAGTTCTTC	CAISESGLQGNEQFF
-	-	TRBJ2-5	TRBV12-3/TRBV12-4	TGTGCCAGCAGTCTAGGACCGGGGGAGACCCAGTACTTC	CASSLGPGETQYF
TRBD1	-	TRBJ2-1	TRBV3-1	TGTGCCAGCAGCCAGATTACAGGGGGCGGTGAGCAGTTCTTC	CASSQITGGGEQFF
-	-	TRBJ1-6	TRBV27	TGTGCCAGCAGGGGACCGGGGATACTCCGATCCCTCCACTTT	CASRGPGILRSLHF
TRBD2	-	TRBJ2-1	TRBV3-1	TGTGCCAGCAGCCAAGGGACTAGCGTCAACAATGAGCAGTTCTTC	CASSQGTSVNNEQFF
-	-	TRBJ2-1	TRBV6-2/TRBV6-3	TGTGCCAGCAGCCTAAGGGATCGGCGGGCGTTTGAGCAGTTCTTC	CASSLRDRRAFEQFF
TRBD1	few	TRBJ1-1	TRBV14	TGTGCCAGCAGCCGTTCGACAGGGGGCAACACTGAAGCTTTCTTT	CASSRSTGGNTEAFF
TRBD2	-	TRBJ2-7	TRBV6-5	TGTGCCAGCAGCTCCCATGGCGGGAGGGAGTTCGAGCAGTACTTC	CASSSHGGREFEQYF
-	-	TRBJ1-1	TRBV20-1	TGCAGTGCTTCCAGGCAAGACACTGAAGCTTTCTTT	CSASRQDTEAFF
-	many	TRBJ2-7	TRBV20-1	TGCAGTGCTAGTGCGGGGTTGGGCTCCTACGAGCAGTACTTC	CSASAGLGSYEQYF
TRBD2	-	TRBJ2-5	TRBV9	TGTGCCAGCTCCGGGGGGGTCCTCACGAAAGAGACCCAGTACTTC	CASSGGVLTKETQYF
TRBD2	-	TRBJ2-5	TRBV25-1	TGTGCCAGCAGTGAATTAGGACTAGCGGAAGAGACCCAGTACTTC	CASSELGLAEETQYF
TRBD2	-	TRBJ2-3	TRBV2	TGTGCCAGCAGTGAAGAAGGGACTAGCGGATATACGCAGTATTTT	CASSEEGTSGYTQYF
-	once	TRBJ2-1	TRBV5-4	TGTGCCAGCCACAGCTTGATGCGCCAGGGTTACAATGAGCAGTTCTTC	CASHSLMRQGYNEQFF
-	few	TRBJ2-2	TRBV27	TGTGCCAGCAGTCCCCCCCGGGAACTGGACACCGGGGAGCTGTTTTTT	CASSPPRELDTGELFF
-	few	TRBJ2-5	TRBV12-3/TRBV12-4	TGTGCCAGCAGTTTAACGACTAGTTCAGAGACCCAGTACTTC	CASSLTTSSETQYF
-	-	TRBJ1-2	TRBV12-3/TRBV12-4	TGTGCCAGCAGAATAGGGTATGGCTACACCTTC	CASRIGYGYTF
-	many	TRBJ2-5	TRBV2	TGTGCCAGCAGTCTGAACCCACAGCCCCCAGAGACCCAGTACTTC	CASSLNPQPPETQYF
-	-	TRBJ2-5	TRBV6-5	TGTGCCAGCAGTTACCTTGGTCAAGAGACCCAGTACTTC	CASSYLGQETQYF
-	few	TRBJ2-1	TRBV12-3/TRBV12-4	TGTGCCATTTGGGAGTTTATTCGAGATGAGCAGTTCTTC	CAIWEFIRDEQFF